Each of the 12 T cell receptor beta chains below was sequenced from the same sample in a study of molecular identifiers for immune sequencing clone quantification. From the PCR reads, TCRdb called clonotypes with MiXCR, one entry per CDR3 protein. The table shows around 470,000 distinct CDR3 sequences, with about 21% occurring only once. Sample: naive CD8+ T cells from blood, with Jurkat cell RNA spiked in. Sample subset: FACS-sorted CD8+CD4-CCR7+CD45RA+ naive T cells. All receptors come from a human donor in good health. Some libraries in this study had Jurkat cell RNA spiked in.

This clonotype was counted many times. Here the CDR3 reads CASSPAAGGYEQYF. The CDR3 DNA reads TGTGCCAGCAGCCCCGCAGCGGGAGGGTACGAGCAGTACTTC. The chain recombines TRBV3-1 with TRBJ2-7, with 10 bases fitting TRBD2. From germline, CDR1 is LGHDT and CDR2 YNNKEL (reference sequence). CDR3 length: 14 amino acids. Unmatched junction bases numbered 4, after V lost 4 bases and J lost 4 bases.

This clonotype has just a few counts. This chain uses TRBV5-5 with TRBJ2-7, with 10 bases that match TRBD1. Germline V lookup: CDR1 SGHKS, CDR2 YYEKEE (reference sequence). V was clipped by 3 bases and J by 4 bases; unmatched bases: 13. The CDR3 is 17 amino acids. The CDR3 sequence is CASSSPEATGGVYEQYF. DNA for the CDR3: TGTGCCAGCAGCTCGCCGGAAGCGACAGGGGGCGTTTACGAGCAGTACTTC.

This chain uses TRBV30 with TRBJ1-1; D not certain. The V gene's germline CDR1 is GTSNPN and CDR2 SVGIG (reference sequence). Trimming left V 4 bases short and J 0 bases short, with 15 bases between. The CDR3 runs 15 residues. CDR3 amino acids: CAWNARTVMNTEAFF. As DNA, the CDR3 is TGTGCCTGGAACGCAAGAACGGTCATGAACACTGAAGCTTTCTTT.

V is TRBV19 and J is TRBJ2-6; D is unresolved. Trimming cost V 7 bases and J 1 base, with 14 bases left between them. Germline CDR1 reads LNHDA; CDR2 reads SQIVND (reference sequence). This CDR3 region has 16 residues. As DNA, the CDR3 is TGTGCCAGTAAACGAGGATATTCATCTGGGGCCAACGTCCTGACTTTC. It yields the protein CASKRGYSSGANVLTF.

Regarding this clonotype: A junction end diverges from the germline sequence, so it may reflect a read error. The chain employs TRBV18 and TRBJ2-3, with D possibly TRBD1 on 5 matching bases. This CDR3 is built from 19 residues. CDR1 and CDR2 (germline): KGHSH, LQKENI. The CDR3 DNA sequence: TGTGCCGGCTCACCACCCAGGGCAAAAAGGAAAGAGGTGACAGATACGCAGTATTTT. Its protein product is CAGSPPRAKRKEVTDTQYF.

This clonotype has at least ten counts. The gene calls are TRBV9 and TRBJ2-4; D call uncertain. Trimming took off 0 bases at V and 0 bases at J, with 10 bases between the two ends. From germline, CDR1 is SGDLS and CDR2 YYNGEE. CDR3 length equals 16 residues. This CDR3 reads CASSVGSTLAKNIQYF. The DNA for the CDR3 is TGTGCCAGCAGCGTAGGGAGCACCCTAGCCAAAAACATTCAGTACTTC. The variable domain in full, with the rest retrieved from reference TRBV9 and TRBJ2-4, is DSGVTQTPKHLITATGQRVTLRCSPRSGDLSVYWYQQSLDQGLQFLIQYYNGEERAKGNILERFSAQQFPDLHSELNLSSLELGDSALYFCASSVGSTLAKNIQYFGAGTRLSVL.

In its sample, this clonotype was seen many times. V and J are TRBV24-1 and TRBJ2-2; D is perhaps TRBD1 (6 bases). Germline assignment: CDR1 KGHDR and CDR2 SFDVKD. The CDR3 contains 16 residues. The V and J ends lost 2 bases and 0 bases respectively, with 9 bases between them. CDR3 in DNA: TGTGCCACCAGTGATTACAACAGGGCGAACACCGGGGAGCTGTTTTTT. Amino acid sequence: CATSDYNRANTGELFF.

This clonotype was observed at least ten times. The genes are TRBV28 and TRBJ1-1, with 10 bases fitting TRBD1. V lost 8 bases, J lost 1 base, and 10 bases stayed unmatched. The CDR3 length is 16 residues. Germline CDR1 and CDR2: MDHEN and SYDVKM. CDR3 coding DNA: TGTGCCAGCCGTAGGAGACAGGGGGCTAGGAACACTGAAGCTTTCTTT. This translates into CASRRRQGARNTEAFF.

The rearrangement uses TRBV6-2 or TRBV6-3 and TRBJ2-7; D is undetermined. CDR1 is MNHEY and CDR2 is SVGEGT in the germline V gene. Trimming stripped 0 bases from V and 3 bases from J, with 6 bases between. The CDR3 contains 13 residues. The DNA of the CDR3 is TGTGCCAGCAGTTACTCAGATCGCTACGAGCAGTACTTC. This encodes CASSYSDRYEQYF.

This clonotype was picked up a small number of times. The chain has TRBV15 and TRBJ1-1; no clear D gene. V lost 0 bases, J lost 0 bases, and 14 bases lay in between. Germline values: CDR1 LNHNV, CDR2 YYDKDF (reference sequence). This CDR3 comprises 17 residues. In nucleotides, the CDR3 is TGTGCCACCAGCAGAGATCCCCTTCCCCCCATGAACACTGAAGCTTTCTTT. Translating it yields CATSRDPLPPMNTEAFF.

This clonotype was recorded many times. The chain joins TRBV6-5 to TRBJ2-7, with TRBD1 identical over 10 bases. The CDR3 has 14 residues. Germline loops: CDR1 MNHEY, CDR2 SVGAGI. With 5 bases clipped from V and 4 bases from J, the junction kept 5 bases outside the gene matches. CDR3 region: CASSPGQGWYEQYF. The DNA for the CDR3 is TGTGCCAGCAGTCCGGGACAGGGGTGGTACGAGCAGTACTTC.

The chain has TRBV11-2 and TRBJ2-3, with D possibly TRBD1 on 6 matching bases. V was cut by 2 bases and J by 2 bases, with 20 bases left in between. Germline V gene lookup returns CDR1 SGHAT and CDR2 FQNNGV. The CDR3 consists of 18 residues. This CDR3 is CASSLISRAGAITDTQYF. Written as DNA, the CDR3 is TGTGCCAGCAGCTTAATAAGCAGGGCAGGGGCAATCACAGATACGCAGTATTTT.